This is a list of T cell receptor beta chains from one sample in a study of blood T cell repertoires in COVID-19. Some clones are missing from TCRdb's copy, which holds only in-frame ones; the method was immunoSEQ multiplex PCR. The sample includes about 210,000 clones, approximately 90% seen only once; the top ten take about 22%. The sample taken for sequencing was PBMCs or T cells enriched from blood (not recorded which). These receptors all come from a woman between 35 and 50 years old in a cohort exposed to, infected with or recovered from COVID-19 (not recorded which). CDR3s leave out the opening cysteine and the closing phenylalanine or tryptophan. Fields, in order: V gene, J gene, CDR3 length, CDR3 protein.

V gene: TRBV24-1
J gene: TRBJ2-7
CDR3 length: 14
CDR3 protein: ATSEPDQDRDYEQY

V gene: TRBV5-5
J gene: TRBJ2-7
CDR3 length: 10
CDR3 protein: ASSLQGYEQY

V gene: TRBV5-8
J gene: TRBJ1-1
CDR3 length: 11
CDR3 protein: ASSSDWIVEAF

V gene: TRBV9
J gene: TRBJ2-5
CDR3 length: 15
CDR3 protein: ASGGGEAGGAMLTQY

V gene: TRBV5-1
J gene: TRBJ2-7
CDR3 length: 15
CDR3 protein: ASSSRTSGAGSYEQY

V gene: TRBV4-1
J gene: TRBJ2-7
CDR3 length: 15
CDR3 protein: ASSQGGLAGASYEQY

V gene: TRBV21-1
J gene: TRBJ1-1
CDR3 length: 15
CDR3 protein: ASSKPGQGVTMTEAF

V gene: TRBV11-2
J gene: TRBJ1-1
CDR3 length: 10
CDR3 protein: ASSLRGTEAF

V gene: TRBV28
J gene: TRBJ1-2
CDR3 length: 11
CDR3 protein: ASSFRVGYGYT

V gene: TRBV10-3
J gene: TRBJ1-5
CDR3 length: 17
CDR3 protein: AISDWFTSVTECNQPQH

V gene: TRBV21-1
J gene: TRBJ1-6
CDR3 length: 16
CDR3 protein: ASSAVSAGNELGSPLH

V gene: TRBV5-1
J gene: TRBJ1-6
CDR3 length: 12
CDR3 protein: ASSLTGPNSPLH

V gene: TRBV4-1
J gene: TRBJ1-6
CDR3 length: 13
CDR3 protein: ASSQAGTGNSPLH

V gene: TRBV2
J gene: TRBJ2-3
CDR3 length: 12
CDR3 protein: ASTGTSRLDTQY

V gene: TRBV5-5
J gene: TRBJ1-1
CDR3 length: 12
CDR3 protein: ASSLPGEATEAF

V gene: TRBV19
J gene: TRBJ1-1
CDR3 length: 12
CDR3 protein: ASSIAGRGTEAF